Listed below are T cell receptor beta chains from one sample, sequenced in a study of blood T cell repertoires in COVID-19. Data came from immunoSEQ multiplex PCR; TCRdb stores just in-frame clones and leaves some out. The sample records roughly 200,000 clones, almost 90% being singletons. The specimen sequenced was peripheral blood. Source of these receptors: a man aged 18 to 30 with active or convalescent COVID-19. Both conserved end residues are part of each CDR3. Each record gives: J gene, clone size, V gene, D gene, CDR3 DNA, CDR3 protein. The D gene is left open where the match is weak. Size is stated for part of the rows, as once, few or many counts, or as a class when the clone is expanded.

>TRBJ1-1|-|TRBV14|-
TGTGCCAGCAGCCCCCGGAGGGCTGACCTTCACGGAGCTTTCTTT
CASSPRRADLHGAFF
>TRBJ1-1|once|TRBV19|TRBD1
TGTGCCAGTAGTATTTCAGGGGGTGTCACTGAAGCTTTCTTT
CASSISGGVTEAFF
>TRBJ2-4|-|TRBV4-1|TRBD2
TGCGCCAGCAGCCAAGAAGCGGGGAATAACATTCAGTACTTC
CASSQEAGNNIQYF
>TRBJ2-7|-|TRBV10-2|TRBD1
TGCGCCAGCTCCAAAGGGGACAGGGTGCCCGAGCAGTACTTC
CASSKGDRVPEQYF
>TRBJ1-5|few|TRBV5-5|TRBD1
TGTGCCAGCAGCTTGGCGGGACAGGGAGGGAGTCAGCCCCAGCATTTT
CASSLAGQGGSQPQHF
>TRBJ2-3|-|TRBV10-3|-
TGTGCCACTAGTTCCTCGGCAGATACGCAGTATTTT
CATSSSADTQYF
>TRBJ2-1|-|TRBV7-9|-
TGTGCCAGCGACACGGGATACGCCTACAATGAGCAGTTCTTC
CASDTGYAYNEQFF
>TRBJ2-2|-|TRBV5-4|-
TGTGCCAGCAGCATCGAGAGCGACACCGGGGAGCTGTTTTTT
CASSIESDTGELFF
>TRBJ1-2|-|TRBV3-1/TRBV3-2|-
TGTGCCAGCAGCCCGATCGACAATAACTATGGCTACACCTTC
CASSPIDNNYGYTF
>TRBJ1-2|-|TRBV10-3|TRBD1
TGTGCCATCAGTGGACCGGGACAGGGATCCGAAGGCTACACCTTC
CAISGPGQGSEGYTF
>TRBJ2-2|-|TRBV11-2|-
TGTGCCAGCAGCTTAATTTCGGGATCGAACACCGGGGAGCTGTTTTTT
CASSLISGSNTGELFF
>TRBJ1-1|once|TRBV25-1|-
TGTGCCAGCAGAAACAGGGCAGGGGAAGCTTTCTTT
CASRNRAGEAFF
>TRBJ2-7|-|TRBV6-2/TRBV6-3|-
TGTGCCAGCAGCCGAGGAGGGGAGCAGTACTTC
CASSRGGEQYF
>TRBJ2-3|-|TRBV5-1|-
TGCGCCAGCAGCTTGGTTCTAGCAGCAGATACGCAGTATTTT
CASSLVLAADTQYF
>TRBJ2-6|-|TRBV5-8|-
TGTGCCAGCAGCTTGGGGGCAGGTTCGTTTTACACTGGGGCCAACGTCCTGACTTTC
CASSLGAGSFYTGANVLTF
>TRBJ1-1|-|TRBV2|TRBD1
TGTGCCAGCAGTTGGACAGGAGACACTGAAGCTTTCTTT
CASSWTGDTEAFF
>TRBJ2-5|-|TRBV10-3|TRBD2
TGTGCCATCAGTCTAGCGGGACCGCAAGAGACCCAGTACTTC
CAISLAGPQETQYF
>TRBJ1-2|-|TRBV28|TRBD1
TGTGCCAGCAGTTTTTACTTCCAGGGGGGTTCTTCTCCTGGCTACACCTTC
CASSFYFQGGSSPGYTF
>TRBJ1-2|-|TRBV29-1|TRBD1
TGCAGCGTCGGGGACAGCCCCTATGGCTACACCTTC
CSVGDSPYGYTF
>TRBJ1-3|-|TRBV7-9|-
TGTGCCAGCAGCTTACTTGGAAACACCATATATTTT
CASSLLGNTIYF
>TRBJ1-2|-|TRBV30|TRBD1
TGTGCTTACGACCCGACAGGGAACTATGGCTACACCTTC
CAYDPTGNYGYTF
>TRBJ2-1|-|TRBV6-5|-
TGTGCCAGCAGTCCCACTTTGTCTCCCTACAATGAGCAGTTCTTC
CASSPTLSPYNEQFF
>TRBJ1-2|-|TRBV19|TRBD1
TGTGCCAGTAGTATTGAAATACAGGGGAACTATGGCTACACCTTC
CASSIEIQGNYGYTF
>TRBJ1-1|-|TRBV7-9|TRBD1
TGTGCCAGCAGCTTGGGACAGGGCCAGAACACTGAAGCTTTCTTT
CASSLGQGQNTEAFF
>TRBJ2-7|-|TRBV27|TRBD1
TGTGCCAGCAGTTCTTACGGGACAGAGGGGTACGAGCAGTACTTC
CASSSYGTEGYEQYF
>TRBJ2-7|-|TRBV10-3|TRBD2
TGTGCCATCAGTGAGTCGACCGCTACTAGCGGGAGTTACTACGAGCAGTACTTC
CAISESTATSGSYYEQYF
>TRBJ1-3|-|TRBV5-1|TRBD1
TGCGCCAGCAGAATCGACAGGGCAACTGGAAACACCATATATTTT
CASRIDRATGNTIYF
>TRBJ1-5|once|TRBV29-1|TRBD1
TGCAGCGTTACAACAGGGGGAGGTCAGCCCCAGCATTTT
CSVTTGGGQPQHF
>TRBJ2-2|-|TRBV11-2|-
TGTGCCAGCAGCTTAGAGGGCCGAAACACCGGGGAGCTGTTTTTT
CASSLEGRNTGELFF
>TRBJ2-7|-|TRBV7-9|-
TGTGCCAGCGTCACAGGGGGGGATTTCTACGAGCAGTACTTC
CASVTGGDFYEQYF
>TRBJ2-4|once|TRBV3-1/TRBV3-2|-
TGTGCCAGCAGCCCCCCTGACACGGGGAGTTCTGGAAACATTCAGTACTTC
CASSPPDTGSSGNIQYF
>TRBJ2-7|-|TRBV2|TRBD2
TGTGCCAGCACTTCAGCGGGGACCATTGCCTACGAGCAGTACTTC
CASTSAGTIAYEQYF
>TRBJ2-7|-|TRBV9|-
TGTGCCAGCAGCGTAACGGTTATGGACTCGACCTACGAGCAGTACTTC
CASSVTVMDSTYEQYF
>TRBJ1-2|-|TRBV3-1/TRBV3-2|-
TGTGCCAGCAGCCCCTCGATAGACTATGGCTACACCTTC
CASSPSIDYGYTF
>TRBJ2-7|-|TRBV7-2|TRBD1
TGTGCCAGCAGCTTCTTTTTCGACAGGGTCAACGAGCAGTACTTC
CASSFFFDRVNEQYF
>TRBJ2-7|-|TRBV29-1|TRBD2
TGCAGCGTTGAAGATAGAGGGACTAGCGGGTACGAGCAGTACTTC
CSVEDRGTSGYEQYF
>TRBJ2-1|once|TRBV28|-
TGTGCCAGCGGCCCCCCTGTTATTAATGAGCAGTTCTTC
CASGPPVINEQFF
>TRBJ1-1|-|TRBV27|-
TGTGCCAGCAGTTTATCCCAGGGGAGGGCTGAAGCTTTCTTT
CASSLSQGRAEAFF
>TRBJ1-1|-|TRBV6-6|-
TGTGCGCTACAGGCGAACACTGAAGCTTTCTTT
CALQANTEAFF
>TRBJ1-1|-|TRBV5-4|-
TGTGCCAGCAGCACCGGGACCGCTAGCGGGAACACTGAAGCTTTCTTT
CASSTGTASGNTEAFF
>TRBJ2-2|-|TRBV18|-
TGTGCCAGCTCAGGGGACACCTCAACGAACACCGGGGAGCTGTTTTTT
CASSGDTSTNTGELFF
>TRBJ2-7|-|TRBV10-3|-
TGTGCCATCAGTGGCCAGCCCGGGCCAACTGAGGGCGAGCAGTACTTC
CAISGQPGPTEGEQYF
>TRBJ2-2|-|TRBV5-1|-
TGCGCCAGCACATACACTACCCGAGTTAACACCGGGGAGCTGTTTTTT
CASTYTTRVNTGELFF
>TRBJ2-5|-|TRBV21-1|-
TGTGCCAGCACCCTGTCGAACGGGAGGGCCGTGGAGACCCAGTACTTC
CASTLSNGRAVETQYF
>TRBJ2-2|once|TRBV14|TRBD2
TGTGCCAGCAGCCGGGGGTCACTAGCGGGAGCCGGGGAGCTGTTTTTT
CASSRGSLAGAGELFF
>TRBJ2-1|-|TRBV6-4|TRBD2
TGTGCCAGCAGTCCATTAGCGGGAGAGCACAATGAGCAGTTCTTC
CASSPLAGEHNEQFF